These 13 T cell receptor beta chains share one sample of origin, sequenced in a study of cytomegalovirus exposure and HLA in healthy donors. It was with 60 Vbeta and 13 Jbeta primers that the PCR ran. Repertoires were generated with immunoSEQ multiplex PCR, while TCRdb's copy carries only in-frame clones and drops some. The sample carries about 150,000 clones, about 60% recorded once. Sequencing input: PBMCs. Receptor source: a woman between 55 and 75 years old in good health and CMV-seropositive.

The chain carries TRBV29-1 and TRBJ2-7; 7 bases are a match to TRBD2. J gave up 0 bases and V 7 bases, and 3 bases lay outside the gene matches. This CDR3 has 12 amino acids. CDR1 and CDR2 from the germline V gene are SQVTM and ANQGSEA. CDR3 coding DNA: TGCAGCGGTCTAGCGGACTCCTACGAGCAGTACTTC. Residues: CSGLADSYEQYF.

This clone was observed a few times. The chain employs TRBV7-3 and TRBJ2-1; a possible D gene is TRBD2 (6 bases). V was trimmed by 5 bases and J by 7 bases, leaving 15 bases between them. The CDR3 sequence is 14 residues long. CDR1 is SGHTA and CDR2 is FQGTGA in the germline V gene. The CDR3 here is CASSPREPGNEQFF. The CDR3 DNA is TGTGCCAGCAGCCCCCGGGAGCCGGGGAATGAGCAGTTCTTC.

Concerning this clone itself: Other nucleotide sequences in the sample specify the same CDR3. V is TRBV7-2 and J is TRBJ1-1; TRBD1 aligns across 7 bases. There are 14 residues in the CDR3. Germline loops: CDR1 SGHTA, CDR2 FQGNSA. After removal of 5 bases from V and 4 bases from J, the junction contained 7 bases not matched to a gene. Here the CDR3 reads CASSVRQGGTEAFF. CDR3 DNA: TGTGCCAGCAGCGTGCGACAGGGAGGCACTGAAGCTTTCTTT. The entire variable domain, with the rest obtained from reference TRBV7-2 and TRBJ1-1, is as follows: GAGVSQSPSNKVTEKGKDVELRCDPISGHTALYWYRQSLGQGLEFLIYFQGNSAPDKSGLPSDRFSAERTGGSVSTLTIQRTQQEDSAVYLCASSVRQGGTEAFFGQGTRLTVV.

The chain couples TRBV7-6 to TRBJ2-7; 8 bases are shared with TRBD2. The CDR3 is 15 amino acids. The germline gives CDR1 SGHVS, CDR2 FNYEAQ. The V and J ends lost 5 bases and 3 bases, in that order; junction bases with no gene match: 9. The chain's CDR3 is CASSLGPGLVYEQYF. CDR3 sequence (DNA): TGTGCCAGCAGCCTAGGGCCGGGACTAGTCTACGAGCAGTACTTC.

The chain joins TRBV5-6 to TRBJ2-3, with D perhaps TRBD2 (6 bases). From germline, CDR1 is SGHDT and CDR2 YYEEEE. The V and J ends lost 3 bases and 0 bases respectively, with 14 bases between them. This CDR3 region has 16 residues. The CDR3 DNA reads TGTGCCAGCAGCTCGCAGCGGGTTGCTAGCACAGATACGCAGTATTTT. Amino acids: CASSSQRVASTDTQYF.

The rearrangement links TRBV29-1 to TRBJ2-2, with a possible D match to TRBD2 (5 bases). Germline lookup yields CDR1 SQVTM and CDR2 ANQGSEA. Deletions cut 5 bases from V and 1 base from J, with 8 bases between. There are 13 residues in the CDR3. The CDR3 loop is CSVQGLNTGELFF. DNA of the CDR3: TGCAGCGTTCAAGGACTGAACACCGGGGAGCTGTTTTTT.

This rearrangement joins TRBV2 to TRBJ1-1; D gene uncertain. In germline, CDR1 is SNHLY, CDR2 FYNNEI. Trimming took off 7 bases at V and 1 base at J, with 13 bases between the two ends. This CDR3 comprises 14 residues. The CDR3 here is CASTEQLPNTEAFF. The CDR3 DNA reads TGTGCCAGCACGGAGCAGTTGCCGAACACTGAAGCTTTCTTT.

This chain joins TRBV30 and TRBJ2-7, with 15 bases identical to TRBD2. The CDR3 sequence is 14 residues long. The V segment lost 5 bases and the J segment 1 base; nucleotides outside the gene matches: 0. Germline V gene lookup returns CDR1 GTSNPN and CDR2 SVGIG (reference sequence). CDR3: CAWGTSGRSYEQYF. The DNA of the CDR3 is TGTGCCTGGGGGACTAGCGGGAGGTCCTACGAGCAGTACTTC.

This clone came up a few times. CDR3 DNA sequence: TGTGCCAGCAGCCAGACTAGCGGAGGTACCGGGGAGCTGTTTTTT. It specifies CASSQTSGGTGELFF. This chain joins TRBV6-1 and TRBJ2-2; 9 bases fit TRBD2. The CDR3 totals 15 residues. Looked up from germline, CDR1 is MNHNS and CDR2 is SASEGT. V was clipped by 6 bases and J by 5 bases; unmatched bases: 7.

The chain is built from TRBV27 and TRBJ2-1; D might be TRBD2 (6 bases). Germline CDR1 is MNHEY and CDR2 is SMNVEV (reference sequence). V lost 6 bases and J lost 0, with 12 bases in between. The CDR3 consists of 15 residues. The CDR3 DNA follows: TGTGCCAGCAGACGGTCCGGGGGCTCCTACAATGAGCAGTTCTTC. It yields the protein CASRRSGGSYNEQFF.

The CDR3 DNA reads as TGTGCCAGCAGCTTTTGGGGGACAGGACAGACCCAGTACTTC. Encoded protein: CASSFWGTGQTQYF. The chain employs TRBV7-2 and TRBJ2-5, with TRBD1 matching over 8 bases. The length of the CDR3 is 14 residues. The V gene's germline CDR1 is SGHTA and CDR2 FQGNSA. J lost 6 bases, V lost 3 bases, and 6 bases had no gene match.

The chain is built from TRBV4-2 and TRBJ2-7; 11 positions agree with TRBD2. The V segment lost 2 bases and the J segment 5 bases; nucleotides outside the gene matches: 5. This CDR3 has 15 amino acids. Germline V CDR1 and CDR2: LGHNA, YNFKEQ. CDR3 bases: TGTGCCAGCAGCCAAACTAGCGGGAGTATAAACGAGCAGTACTTC. It encodes CASSQTSGSINEQYF.

As regards this clone: One end of the junction does not line up with germline, which may come from a read error. V gene TRBV15 combines with J gene TRBJ2-4, with D hard to call. The length of the CDR3 is 16 residues. Germline CDR1 and CDR2: LNHNV and YYDKDF (reference sequence). The CDR3 region has the DNA TGTGCCACCAGCGTAAAAAAAATTGGAGCCAAAGACATTCAGTACTTC. Translation: CATSVKKIGAKDIQYF.